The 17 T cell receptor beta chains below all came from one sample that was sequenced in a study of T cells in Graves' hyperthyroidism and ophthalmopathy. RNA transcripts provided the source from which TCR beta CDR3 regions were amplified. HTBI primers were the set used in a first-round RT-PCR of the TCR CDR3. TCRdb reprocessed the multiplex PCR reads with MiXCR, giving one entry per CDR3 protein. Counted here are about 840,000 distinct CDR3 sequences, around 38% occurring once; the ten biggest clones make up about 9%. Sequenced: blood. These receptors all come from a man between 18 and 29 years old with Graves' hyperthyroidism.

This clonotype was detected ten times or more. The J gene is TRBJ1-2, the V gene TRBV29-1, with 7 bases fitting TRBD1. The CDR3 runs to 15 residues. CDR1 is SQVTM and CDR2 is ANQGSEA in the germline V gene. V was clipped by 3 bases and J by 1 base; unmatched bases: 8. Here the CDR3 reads CSVDPATGNNYGYTF. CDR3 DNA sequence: TGCAGCGTTGACCCCGCGACAGGGAATAACTATGGCTACACCTTC.

The CDR3 DNA reads TGTGCCAGCAGTGGCGACATATCTAGCTCCTACGAGCAGTACTTC. Its translation: CASSGDISSSYEQYF. The V gene is TRBV12-3 or TRBV12-4, the J gene TRBJ2-7, with D unresolved. The CDR3 has 15 amino acids. V was pared by 5 bases and J by 0 bases, with 14 bases between.

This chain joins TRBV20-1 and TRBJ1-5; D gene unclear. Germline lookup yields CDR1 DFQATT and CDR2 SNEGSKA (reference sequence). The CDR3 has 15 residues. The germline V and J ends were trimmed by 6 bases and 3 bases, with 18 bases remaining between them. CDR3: CSALIGRSFNQPQHF. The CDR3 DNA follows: TGCAGTGCCCTAATCGGACGGAGCTTCAATCAGCCCCAGCATTTT.

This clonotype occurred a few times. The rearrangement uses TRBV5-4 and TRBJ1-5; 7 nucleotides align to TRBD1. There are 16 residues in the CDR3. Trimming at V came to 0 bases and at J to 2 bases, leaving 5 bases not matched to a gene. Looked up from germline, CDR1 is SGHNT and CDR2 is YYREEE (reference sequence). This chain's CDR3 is CASSLGPGTGNQPQHF. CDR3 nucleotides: TGTGCCAGCAGCTTGGGACCTGGGACAGGCAATCAGCCCCAGCATTTT.

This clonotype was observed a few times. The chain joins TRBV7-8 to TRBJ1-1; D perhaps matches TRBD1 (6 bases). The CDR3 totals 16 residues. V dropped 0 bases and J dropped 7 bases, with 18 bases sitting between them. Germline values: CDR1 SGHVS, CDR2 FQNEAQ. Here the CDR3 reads CASSLASDSQTVEAFF. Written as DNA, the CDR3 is TGTGCCAGCAGCTTAGCGTCGGACAGCCAAACCGTTGAAGCTTTCTTT.

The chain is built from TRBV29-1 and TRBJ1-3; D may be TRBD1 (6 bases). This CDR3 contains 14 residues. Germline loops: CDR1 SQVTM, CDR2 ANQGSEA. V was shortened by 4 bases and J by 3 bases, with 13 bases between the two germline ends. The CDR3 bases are TGCAGCGTTGTAACTCGGGACATTGGAAACACCATATATTTT. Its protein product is CSVVTRDIGNTIYF.

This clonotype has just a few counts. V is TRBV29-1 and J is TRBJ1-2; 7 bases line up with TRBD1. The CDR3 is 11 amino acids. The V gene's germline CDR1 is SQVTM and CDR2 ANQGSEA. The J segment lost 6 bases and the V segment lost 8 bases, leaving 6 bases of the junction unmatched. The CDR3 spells CSLRQGDGYTF. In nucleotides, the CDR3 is TGCAGCTTGCGCCAGGGGGATGGCTACACCTTC.

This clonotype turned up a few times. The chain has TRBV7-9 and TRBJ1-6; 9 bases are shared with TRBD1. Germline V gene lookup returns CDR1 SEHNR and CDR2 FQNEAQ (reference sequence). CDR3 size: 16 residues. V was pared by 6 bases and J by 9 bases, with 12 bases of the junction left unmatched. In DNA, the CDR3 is TGTGCCAGCAGTGACAGGGGGGCAAGTAATTTTTCACCCCTCCACTTT. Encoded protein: CASSDRGASNFSPLHF. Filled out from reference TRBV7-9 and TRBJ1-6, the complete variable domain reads DTGVSQNPRHKITKRGQNVTFRCDPISEHNRLYWYRQTLGQGPEFLTYFQNEAQLEKSRLLSDRFSAERPKGSFSTLEIQRTEQGDSAMYLCASSDRGASNFSPLHFGNGTRLTVT.

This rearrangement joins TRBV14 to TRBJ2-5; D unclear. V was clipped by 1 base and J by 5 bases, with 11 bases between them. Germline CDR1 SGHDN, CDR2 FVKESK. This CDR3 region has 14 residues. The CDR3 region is CASSQVQMGETQYF. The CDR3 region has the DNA TGTGCCAGCAGCCAAGTTCAAATGGGGGAGACCCAGTACTTC.

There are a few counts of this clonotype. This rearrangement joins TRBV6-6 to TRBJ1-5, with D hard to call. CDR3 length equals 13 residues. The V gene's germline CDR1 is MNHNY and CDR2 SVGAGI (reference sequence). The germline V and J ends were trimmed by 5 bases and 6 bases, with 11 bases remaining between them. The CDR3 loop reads CASSELPRQPQHF. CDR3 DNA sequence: TGTGCCAGCAGTGAGCTTCCGCGTCAGCCCCAGCATTTT.

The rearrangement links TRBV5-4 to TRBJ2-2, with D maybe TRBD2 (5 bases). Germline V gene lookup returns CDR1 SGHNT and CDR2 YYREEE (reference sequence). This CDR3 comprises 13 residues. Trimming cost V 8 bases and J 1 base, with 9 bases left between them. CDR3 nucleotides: TGTGCCAGTGTGGAGGTGAACACCGGGGAGCTGTTTTTT. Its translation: CASVEVNTGELFF.

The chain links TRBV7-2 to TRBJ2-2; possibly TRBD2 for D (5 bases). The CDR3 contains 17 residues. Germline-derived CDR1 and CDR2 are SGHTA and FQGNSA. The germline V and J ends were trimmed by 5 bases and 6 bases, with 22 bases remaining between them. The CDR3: CASSPLVGPLGAGELFF. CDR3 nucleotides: TGTGCCAGCAGCCCACTAGTTGGTCCTCTGGGCGCCGGGGAGCTGTTTTTT.

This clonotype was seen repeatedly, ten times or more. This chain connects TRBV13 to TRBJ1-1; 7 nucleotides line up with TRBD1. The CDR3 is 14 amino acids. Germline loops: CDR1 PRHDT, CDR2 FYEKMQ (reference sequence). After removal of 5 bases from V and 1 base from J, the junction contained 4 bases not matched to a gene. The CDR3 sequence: CASSHRDRNTEAFF. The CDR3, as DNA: TGTGCCAGCAGCCACCGGGACAGGAACACTGAAGCTTTCTTT.

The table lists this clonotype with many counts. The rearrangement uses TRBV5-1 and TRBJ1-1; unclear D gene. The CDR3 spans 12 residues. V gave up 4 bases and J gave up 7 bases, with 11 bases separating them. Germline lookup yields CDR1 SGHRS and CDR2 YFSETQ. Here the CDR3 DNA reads TGCGCCAGCAGCCCACCGGGCATTGAAGCTTTCTTT. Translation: CASSPPGIEAFF.

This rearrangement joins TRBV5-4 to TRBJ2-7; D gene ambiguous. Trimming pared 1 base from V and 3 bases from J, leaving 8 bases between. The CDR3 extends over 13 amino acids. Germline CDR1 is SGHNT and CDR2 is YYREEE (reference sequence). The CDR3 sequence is CASSLKVIYEQYF. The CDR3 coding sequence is TGTGCCAGCAGCTTGAAGGTAATCTACGAGCAGTACTTC.

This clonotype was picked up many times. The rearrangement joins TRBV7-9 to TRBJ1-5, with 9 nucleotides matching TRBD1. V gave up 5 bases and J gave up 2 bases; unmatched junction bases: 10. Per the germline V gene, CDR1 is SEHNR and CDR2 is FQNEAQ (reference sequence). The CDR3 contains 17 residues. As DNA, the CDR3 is TGTGCCAGCAGCCCCGGCCCCGACAGGGGGGGCAATCAGCCCCAGCATTTT. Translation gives CASSPGPDRGGNQPQHF.

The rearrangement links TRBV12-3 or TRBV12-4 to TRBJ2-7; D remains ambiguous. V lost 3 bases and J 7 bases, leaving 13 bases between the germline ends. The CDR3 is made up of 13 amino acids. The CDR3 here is CASSFPDGREQYF. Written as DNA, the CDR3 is TGTGCCAGCAGTTTCCCCGATGGTAGGGAGCAGTACTTC.